This T cell receptor beta chain is from a study of blood T cell repertoires in COVID-19. Study information: COVID-19 samples from acute and convalescent phases originated in the United States, Italy and Spain.

The repertoire was sequenced with immunoSEQ multiplex PCR; TCRdb's copy has only in-frame clones and lacks some. The sample holds some 190,000 clones, more than 75% seen once. The J segment lost 6 bases and the V segment lost 2 bases, leaving 6 bases of the junction unmatched. The CDR3 is 14 amino acids. The germline CDR1 and CDR2 sequences are ENHRY and SYGVKD. This sequence was found in a person between 65 and 79 years old with COVID-19, enrolled during active disease. The sequencing input was peripheral blood. V and J are TRBV10-3 and TRBJ1-2; TRBD1 agrees at 7 bases. The CDR3 DNA is TGTGCCATCAGTGAGAGACAGGGTGAGAATGGCTACACCTTC. Protein sequence: CAISERQGENGYTF.